This passage covers 6 T cell receptor beta chains from one sample sequenced in a study of cytomegalovirus exposure and HLA in healthy donors. TCRdb keeps only in-frame clones here, not all; method: immunoSEQ multiplex PCR. The table includes tens of thousands of clones, approximately 97% detected once. The sample consisted of PBMCs. The receptors derive from a man aged 18 to 29 in good health and CMV-seronegative.

The chain has TRBV5-6 and TRBJ1-2; possibly TRBD1 for D (6 bases). In germline, CDR1 is SGHDT, CDR2 YYEEEE. V lost 4 bases and J 0 bases, leaving 16 bases between the germline ends. The CDR3 length is 16 residues. The CDR3 reads CASSRIRQVANYGYTF. The CDR3 DNA reads TGTGCCAGCAGCCGAATCCGACAGGTAGCTAACTATGGCTACACCTTC.

The chain employs TRBV6-6 and TRBJ2-7; tentative D call: TRBD1 (6 bases). The CDR3 covers 12 residues. Trimming removed 6 bases from V and 1 base from J, with 7 bases in between. Germline V CDR1 and CDR2: MNHNY, SVGAGI (reference sequence). In DNA form, the CDR3 reads TGTGCCAGCAGGACAGGATCCTACGAGCAGTACTTC. Translating it yields CASRTGSYEQYF.

This chain uses TRBV5-4 with TRBJ2-4; the match to TRBD1 covers 10 bases. Germline CDR1 SGHNT, CDR2 YYREEE (reference sequence). Germline trimming cut 3 bases from V and 2 bases from J; bases unmatched to any gene: 5. The CDR3 extends over 16 amino acids. DNA for the CDR3: TGTGCCAGCAGCTCACCGGGACAGGGGTCCAAAAACATTCAGTACTTC. Amino acid sequence: CASSSPGQGSKNIQYF.

This chain uses TRBV10-1 with TRBJ2-3; 8 bases map to TRBD2. Germline trimming cut 4 bases from V and 6 bases from J; bases unmatched to any gene: 6. This CDR3 has 14 residues. In germline, CDR1 is WNHNN, CDR2 SYGVQD (reference sequence). The CDR3 DNA is TGCGCCAGCAGTGCCCGGGAGGGCCACGATACGCAGTATTTT. It translates to CASSAREGHDTQYF.

The chain couples TRBV6-4 to TRBJ2-1, with a tentative D call TRBD2 (5 bases). Trimming pared 5 bases from V and 0 bases from J, leaving 14 bases between. Germline V gene lookup returns CDR1 MRHNA and CDR2 SNTAGT. The CDR3 contains 16 residues. CDR3 amino acids: CASSPIQGSSYNEQFF. Written as DNA, the CDR3 is TGTGCCAGCAGTCCAATACAAGGGAGCTCCTACAATGAGCAGTTCTTC.

This clone is a singleton in its sample. The chain uses TRBV5-1 and TRBJ2-3; 7 bases line up with TRBD1. Germline V gene lookup returns CDR1 SGHRS and CDR2 YFSETQ. CDR3 length equals 19 residues. Unmatched junction bases numbered 13, after V lost 0 bases and J lost 0 bases. This chain's CDR3 is CASSLDPPATGSSTDTQYF. CDR3 bases: TGCGCCAGCAGCTTGGACCCACCCGCGACAGGGAGCAGCACAGATACGCAGTATTTT.